This T cell receptor beta chain was captured by sequencing in a study of blood T cell repertoires in COVID-19. This table comes from immunoSEQ multiplex PCR, and its TCRdb copy is limited to in-frame clones, with some not included. The sample yields around 300,000 clones, around 83% seen once. Germline V gives CDR1 SGHRS, CDR2 YFSETQ. CDR3 length: 15 residues. Trimming took off 3 bases at V and 1 base at J, with 13 bases between the two ends. This TCR derives from a man aged 30 to 45 with active or convalescent COVID-19. The rearrangement uses TRBV5-1 and TRBJ1-2; possible D gene TRBD1, 5 bases. Sequencing input: peripheral blood. The CDR3 spells CASSSYGGGNYGYTF. The CDR3 DNA follows: TGCGCCAGCAGCTCCTACGGGGGAGGTAACTATGGCTACACCTTC.